The clone carrying this TCR beta chain has only one observation. This CDR3 is built from 14 residues. V dropped 2 bases and J dropped 7; count of bases not matched to a gene: 7. Germline CDR1 is KGHSH and CDR2 is LQKENI. Some clones are missing from TCRdb's copy, which holds only in-frame ones; the method was immunoSEQ multiplex PCR. The sample contains some 71,000 clones, about 97% of which appear only once. This sample was taken from a study of technical replicates of blood from four donors. The sequence was collected from a human donor in good health. Sample: T cells isolated from PBMCs. The chain carries TRBV18 and TRBJ1-2; TRBD1 agrees at 7 bases. The CDR3 region has the DNA TGTGCCAGCTCACCAGCCGGGACAGCCGGTGGCTACACCTTC. This codes for CASSPAGTAGGYTF.